A selection of T cell receptor beta chains follows, all from one sample in a study of blood T cell repertoires in COVID-19. The method was immunoSEQ multiplex PCR; TCRdb's version includes in-frame clones alone and lacks a portion of them. The sample carries 170,000 or so clones, roughly nine tenths recorded once. Input material: PBMCs or T cells enriched from blood (not recorded which). The receptors were sampled from a woman between 50 and 59 years old who had recovered from COVID-19. The CDR3 runs from the conserved cysteine through the conserved F or W. The order of the fields is D gene, J gene, clone size, V gene, CDR3 DNA, CDR3 protein. A D gene is named only where the DNA matches it firmly. Part of the rows lack a size; the others show once, few, many or a class for expanded clones.

>-|TRBJ1-1|-|TRBV3-1/TRBV3-2
TGTGCCAGCAGCCCCGTACGGAGTATGAACACTGAAGCTTTCTTT
CASSPVRSMNTEAFF
>-|TRBJ1-2|-|TRBV28
TGTGCCAGCACCTTAGACAGACAAGACTATGGCTACACCTTC
CASTLDRQDYGYTF
>-|TRBJ1-1|-|TRBV10-3
TGTGCCATCAGTGAGACGGACAGAACGAACACTGAAGCTTTCTTT
CAISETDRTNTEAFF
>-|TRBJ2-5|-|TRBV27
TGTGCCAGCAGTTTATCCGGTCGGGTAGTGGAGACCCAGTACTTC
CASSLSGRVVETQYF
>-|TRBJ1-5|-|TRBV7-2
TGTGCCAGCAGCTTAGGGGACACTTCCAATCAGCCCCAGCATTTT
CASSLGDTSNQPQHF
>-|TRBJ1-2|-|TRBV6-2/TRBV6-3
TGTGCCAGCAGTCCCCGTTATTTCGGCTACACCTTC
CASSPRYFGYTF
>-|TRBJ2-7|once|TRBV11-2
TGTGCCAGCAGCTTACGAGGGAAAGAGGAGCAGTACTTC
CASSLRGKEEQYF
>TRBD1|TRBJ2-3|-|TRBV7-8
TGTGCCAGCAGCTTAGGCACCAGGGGGACAGATACGCAGTATTTT
CASSLGTRGTDTQYF
>TRBD2|TRBJ2-3|once|TRBV5-5
TGTGCCAGCAGCTTCCAAACGGGGGCGGGAGGCACCACAGATACGCAGTATTTT
CASSFQTGAGGTTDTQYF
>TRBD1|TRBJ2-7|-|TRBV29-1
TGCAGCGTTGGTCTCGGTCCGAGACAGGGTGGCGAGCAGTACTTC
CSVGLGPRQGGEQYF
>TRBD1|TRBJ1-4|once|TRBV10-3
TGTGCCATCAGTCAGAACAGGGGGCTCGCTGAAAAACTGTTTTTT
CAISQNRGLAEKLFF
>-|TRBJ1-5|-|TRBV30
TGTGCCTGGAGCGCGGGAATCAATCAGCCCCAGCATTTT
CAWSAGINQPQHF
>-|TRBJ1-2|-|TRBV18
TGTGCCAGCTCACCCCGGAGCATTGATGGCTACACCTTC
CASSPRSIDGYTF
>-|TRBJ1-2|-|TRBV24-1
TGTGCCACCAGTGATAACAACAGACCAGGGGGCTACACCTTC
CATSDNNRPGGYTF
>TRBD2|TRBJ2-6|-|TRBV24-1
TGTGCCACCAGTGAGCGAGGCGGGAGGGGCGGGGCCAACGTCCTGACTTTC
CATSERGGRGGANVLTF
>TRBD2|TRBJ2-3|once|TRBV11-2
TGTGCCAGCAGCCTTTCGGGAGGGCCCTCGAATACGCAGTATTTT
CASSLSGGPSNTQYF
>TRBD1|TRBJ2-7|-|TRBV28
TGTGCCAGCAGACAGACAGGGCTCTACGAGCAGTACTTC
CASRQTGLYEQYF